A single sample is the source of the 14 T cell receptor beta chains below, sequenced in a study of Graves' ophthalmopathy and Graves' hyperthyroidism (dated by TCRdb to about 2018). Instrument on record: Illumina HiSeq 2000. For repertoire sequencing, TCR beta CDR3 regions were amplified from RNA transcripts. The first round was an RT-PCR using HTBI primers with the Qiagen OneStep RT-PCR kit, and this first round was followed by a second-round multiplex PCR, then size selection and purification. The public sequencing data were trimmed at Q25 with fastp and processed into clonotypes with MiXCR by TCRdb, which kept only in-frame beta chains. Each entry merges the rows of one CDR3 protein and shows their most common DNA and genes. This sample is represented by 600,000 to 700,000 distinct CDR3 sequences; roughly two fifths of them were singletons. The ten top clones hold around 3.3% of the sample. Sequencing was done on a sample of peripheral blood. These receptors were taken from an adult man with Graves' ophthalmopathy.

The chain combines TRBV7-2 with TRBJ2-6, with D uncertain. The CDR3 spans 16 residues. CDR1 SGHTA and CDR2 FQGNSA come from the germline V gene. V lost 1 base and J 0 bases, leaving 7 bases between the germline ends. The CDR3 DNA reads TGTGCCAGCAGCTTAGACTCGAGCTCTGGGGCCAACGTCCTGACTTTC. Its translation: CASSLDSSSGANVLTF.

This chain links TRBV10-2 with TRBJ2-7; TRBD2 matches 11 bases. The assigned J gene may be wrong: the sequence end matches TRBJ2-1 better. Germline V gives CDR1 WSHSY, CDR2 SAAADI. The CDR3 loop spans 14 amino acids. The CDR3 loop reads CASSDLAGGGEQFF. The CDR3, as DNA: TGCGCCAGCAGTGACCTAGCGGGAGGAGGTGAGCAGTTCTTC.

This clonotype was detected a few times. The CDR3 DNA sequence: TGTGCCAGCTCACCCTCCGGGACACTGGTTCATGGCTACACCTTC. Residues: CASSPSGTLVHGYTF. V is TRBV18 and J is TRBJ1-2; perhaps TRBD1 as D (6 bases). Trimming removed 3 bases from V and 6 bases from J, with 17 bases in between. The V gene's germline CDR1 is KGHSH and CDR2 LQKENI. This CDR3 comprises 15 residues. Full variable domain (remainder filled in from reference TRBV18 and TRBJ1-2): NAGVMQNPRHLVRRRGQEARLRCSPMKGHSHVYWYRQLPEEGLKFMVYLQKENIIDESGMPKERFSAEFPKEGPSILRIQQVVRGDSAAYFCASSPSGTLVHGYTFGSGTRLTVV.

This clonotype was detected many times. CDR3 sequence reads: CSASDTYEQYF. In nucleotides, the CDR3 is TGCAGTGCTAGCGACACCTACGAGCAGTACTTC. The chain employs TRBV20-1 and TRBJ2-7, with D hard to call. CDR1 and CDR2 (germline): DFQATT, SNEGSKA (reference sequence). V lost 3 bases and J lost 2, with 5 bases in between. The CDR3 length is 11 residues.

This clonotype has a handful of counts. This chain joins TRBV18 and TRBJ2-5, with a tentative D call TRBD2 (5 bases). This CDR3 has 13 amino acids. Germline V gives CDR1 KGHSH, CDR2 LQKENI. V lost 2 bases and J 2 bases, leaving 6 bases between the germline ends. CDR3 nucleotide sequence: TGTGCCAGCTCACCAAGGACTCAAGAGACCCAGTACTTC. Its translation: CASSPRTQETQYF.

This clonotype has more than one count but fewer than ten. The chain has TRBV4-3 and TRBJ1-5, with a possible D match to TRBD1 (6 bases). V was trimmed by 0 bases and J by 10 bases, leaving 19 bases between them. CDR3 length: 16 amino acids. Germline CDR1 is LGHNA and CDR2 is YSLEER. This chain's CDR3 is CASSQDSRGGRRPQHF. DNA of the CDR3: TGCGCCAGCAGCCAAGATTCTCGAGGGGGGCGACGACCCCAGCATTTT.

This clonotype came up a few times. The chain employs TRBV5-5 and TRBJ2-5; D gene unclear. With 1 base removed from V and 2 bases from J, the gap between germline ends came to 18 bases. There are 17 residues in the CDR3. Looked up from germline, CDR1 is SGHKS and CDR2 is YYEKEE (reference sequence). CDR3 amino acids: CASSLNSYPINQETQYF. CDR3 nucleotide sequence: TGTGCCAGCAGCTTGAACAGCTACCCAATAAATCAAGAGACCCAGTACTTC. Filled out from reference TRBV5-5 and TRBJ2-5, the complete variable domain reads DAGVTQSPTHLIKTRGQQVTLRCSPISGHKSVSWYQQVLGQGPQFIFQYYEKEERGRGNFPDRFSARQFPNYSSELNVNALLLGDSALYLCASSLNSYPINQETQYFGPGTRLLVL.

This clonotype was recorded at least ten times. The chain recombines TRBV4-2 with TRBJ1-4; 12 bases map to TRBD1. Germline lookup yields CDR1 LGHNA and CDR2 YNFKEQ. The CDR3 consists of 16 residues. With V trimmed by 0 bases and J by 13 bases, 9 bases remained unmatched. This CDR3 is CASSQDHGTGGVILFF. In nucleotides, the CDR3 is TGTGCCAGCAGCCAAGATCACGGGACAGGGGGCGTTATACTGTTTTTT.

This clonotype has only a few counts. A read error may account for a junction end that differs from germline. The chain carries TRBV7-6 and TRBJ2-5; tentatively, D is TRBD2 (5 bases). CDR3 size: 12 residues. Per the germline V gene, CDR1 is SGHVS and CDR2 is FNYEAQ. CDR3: CASSLVGEAQYF. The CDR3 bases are TGTGCCAGCAGCTTAGTGGGAGAGGCCCAGTACTTC.

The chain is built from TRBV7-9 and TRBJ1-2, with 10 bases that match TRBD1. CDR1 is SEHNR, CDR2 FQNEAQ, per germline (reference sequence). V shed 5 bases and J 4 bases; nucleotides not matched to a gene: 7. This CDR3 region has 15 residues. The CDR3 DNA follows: TGTGCCAGCAGCAAGACAGGGGGCCCGACCTATGGCTACACCTTC. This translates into CASSKTGGPTYGYTF.

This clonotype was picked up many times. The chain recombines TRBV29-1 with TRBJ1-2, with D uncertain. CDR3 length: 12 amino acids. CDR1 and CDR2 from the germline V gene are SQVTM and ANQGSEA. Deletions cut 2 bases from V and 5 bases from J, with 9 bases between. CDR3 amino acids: CSVESGRYGYTF. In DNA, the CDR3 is TGCAGCGTTGAATCAGGACGTTATGGCTACACCTTC.

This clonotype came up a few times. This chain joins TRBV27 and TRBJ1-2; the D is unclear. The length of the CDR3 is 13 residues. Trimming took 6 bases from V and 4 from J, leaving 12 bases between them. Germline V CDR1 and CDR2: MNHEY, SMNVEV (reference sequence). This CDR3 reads CASSRGRLYGYTF. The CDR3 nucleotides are TGTGCCAGCAGCCGTGGGCGCCTCTATGGCTACACCTTC.

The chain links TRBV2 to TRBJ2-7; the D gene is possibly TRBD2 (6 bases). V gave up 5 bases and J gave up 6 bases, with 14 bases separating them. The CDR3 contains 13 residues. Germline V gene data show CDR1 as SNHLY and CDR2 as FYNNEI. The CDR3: CASSLLAGAEQYF. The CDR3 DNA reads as TGTGCCAGCAGTTTACTAGCTGGGGCCGAGCAGTACTTC.

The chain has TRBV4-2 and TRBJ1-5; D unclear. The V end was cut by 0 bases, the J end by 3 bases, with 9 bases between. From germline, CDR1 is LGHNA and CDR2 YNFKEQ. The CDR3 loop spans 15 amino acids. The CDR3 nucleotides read TGTGCCAGCAGCCAAGATTTCACACCCAATCAGCCCCAGCATTTT. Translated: CASSQDFTPNQPQHF.